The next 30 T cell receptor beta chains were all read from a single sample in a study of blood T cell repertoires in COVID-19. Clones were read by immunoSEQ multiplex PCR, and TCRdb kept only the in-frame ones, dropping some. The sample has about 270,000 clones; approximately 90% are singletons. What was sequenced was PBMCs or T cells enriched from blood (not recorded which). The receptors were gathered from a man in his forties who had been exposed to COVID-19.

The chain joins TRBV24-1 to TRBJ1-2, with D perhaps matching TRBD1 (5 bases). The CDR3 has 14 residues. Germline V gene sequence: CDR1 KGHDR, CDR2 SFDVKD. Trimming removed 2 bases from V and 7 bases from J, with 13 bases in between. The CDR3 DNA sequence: TGTGCCACCAGTGATTGGGGGGAGAGGAGTGGCTACACCTTC. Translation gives CATSDWGERSGYTF.

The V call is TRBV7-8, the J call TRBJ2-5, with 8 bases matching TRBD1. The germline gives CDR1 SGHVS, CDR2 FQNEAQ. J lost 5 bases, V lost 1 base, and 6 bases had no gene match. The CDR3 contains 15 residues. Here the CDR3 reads CASSLGTGYSETQYF. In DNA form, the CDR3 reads TGTGCCAGCAGCTTAGGGACAGGGTATTCCGAGACCCAGTACTTC. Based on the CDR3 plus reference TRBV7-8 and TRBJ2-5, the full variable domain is GAGVSQSPRYKVAKRGQDVALRCDPISGHVSLFWYQQALGQGPEFLTYFQNEAQLDKSGLPSDRFFAERPEGSVSTLKIQRTQQEDSAVYLCASSLGTGYSETQYFGPGTRLLVL.

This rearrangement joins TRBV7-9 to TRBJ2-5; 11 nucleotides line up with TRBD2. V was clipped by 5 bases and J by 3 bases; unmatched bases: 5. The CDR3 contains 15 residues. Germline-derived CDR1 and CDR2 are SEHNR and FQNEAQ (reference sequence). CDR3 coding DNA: TGTGCCAGCAGCCGGGGACTAGCGGTTGAAGAGACCCAGTACTTC. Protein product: CASSRGLAVEETQYF.

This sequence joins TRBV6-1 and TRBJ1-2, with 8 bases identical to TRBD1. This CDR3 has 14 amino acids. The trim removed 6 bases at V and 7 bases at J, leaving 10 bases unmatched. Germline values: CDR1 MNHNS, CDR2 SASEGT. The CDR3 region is CASRDRGRLGGYTF. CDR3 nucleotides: TGTGCCAGCAGAGACAGGGGACGGTTGGGTGGCTACACCTTC.

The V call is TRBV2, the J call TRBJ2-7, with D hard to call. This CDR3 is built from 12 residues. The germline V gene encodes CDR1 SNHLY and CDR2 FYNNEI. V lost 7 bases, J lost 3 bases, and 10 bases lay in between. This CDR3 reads CASTSNGYEQYF. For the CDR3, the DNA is TGTGCCAGCACCTCAAACGGCTACGAGCAGTACTTC.

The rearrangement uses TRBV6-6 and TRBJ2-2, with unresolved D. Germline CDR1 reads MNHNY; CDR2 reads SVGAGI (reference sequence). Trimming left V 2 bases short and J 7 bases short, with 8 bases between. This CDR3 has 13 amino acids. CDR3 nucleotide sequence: TGTGCCAGCAGTTACGCTGACAACGGGGAGCTGTTTTTT. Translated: CASSYADNGELFF.

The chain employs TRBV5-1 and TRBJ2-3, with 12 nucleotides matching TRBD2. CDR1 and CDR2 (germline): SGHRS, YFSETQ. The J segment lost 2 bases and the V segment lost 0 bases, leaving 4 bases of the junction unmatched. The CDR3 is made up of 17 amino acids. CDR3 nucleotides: TGCGCCAGCAGCTTGGGACTAGCGGGGGCGACCACAGATACGCAGTATTTT. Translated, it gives CASSLGLAGATTDTQYF.

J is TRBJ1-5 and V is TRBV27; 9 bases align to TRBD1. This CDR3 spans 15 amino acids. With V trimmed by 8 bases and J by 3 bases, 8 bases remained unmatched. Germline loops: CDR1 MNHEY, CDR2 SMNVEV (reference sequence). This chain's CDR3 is CASRKTGGINQPQHF. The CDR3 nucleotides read TGTGCCAGCCGCAAGACAGGGGGTATCAATCAGCCCCAGCATTTT.

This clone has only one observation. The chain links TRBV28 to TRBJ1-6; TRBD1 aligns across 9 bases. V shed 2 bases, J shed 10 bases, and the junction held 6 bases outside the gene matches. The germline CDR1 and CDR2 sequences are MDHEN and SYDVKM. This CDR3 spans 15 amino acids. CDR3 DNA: TGTGCCAGCAGTTTAAAACACAGGGGGCTCTCACCCCTCCACTTT. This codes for CASSLKHRGLSPLHF.

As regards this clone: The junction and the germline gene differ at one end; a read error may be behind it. CDR3 region: CASSYKFSTPGFF. For the CDR3, the DNA is TGTGCCAGCAGTTATAAATTTAGTACGCCGGGGTTTTTT. The chain employs TRBV28 and TRBJ1-3; D not certain. The CDR3 runs 13 residues. Germline V gene data show CDR1 as MDHEN and CDR2 as SYDVKM.

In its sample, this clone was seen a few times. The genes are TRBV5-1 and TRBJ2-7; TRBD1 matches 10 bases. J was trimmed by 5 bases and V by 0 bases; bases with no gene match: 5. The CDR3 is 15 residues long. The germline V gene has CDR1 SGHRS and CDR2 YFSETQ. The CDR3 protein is CASSLVGTGVNEQYF. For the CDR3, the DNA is TGCGCCAGCAGCTTGGTCGGGACAGGGGTAAACGAGCAGTACTTC.

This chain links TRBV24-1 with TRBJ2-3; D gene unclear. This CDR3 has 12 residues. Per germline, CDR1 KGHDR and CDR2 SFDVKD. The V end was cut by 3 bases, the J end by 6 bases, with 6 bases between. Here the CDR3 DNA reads TGTGCCACCAGTGATCCCCAGGATACGCAGTATTTT. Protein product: CATSDPQDTQYF.

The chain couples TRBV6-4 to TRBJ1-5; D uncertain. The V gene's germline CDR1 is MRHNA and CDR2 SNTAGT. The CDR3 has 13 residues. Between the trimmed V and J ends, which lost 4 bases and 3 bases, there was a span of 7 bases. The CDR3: CASSAGPNQPQHF. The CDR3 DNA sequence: TGTGCCAGCAGTGCAGGCCCCAATCAGCCCCAGCATTTT.

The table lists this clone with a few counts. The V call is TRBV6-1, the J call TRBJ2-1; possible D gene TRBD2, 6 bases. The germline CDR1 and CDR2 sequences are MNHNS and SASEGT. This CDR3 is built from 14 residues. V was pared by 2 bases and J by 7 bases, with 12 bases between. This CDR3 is CASSEFGGRNEQFF. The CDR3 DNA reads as TGTGCCAGCAGTGAATTTGGAGGGCGTAATGAGCAGTTCTTC.

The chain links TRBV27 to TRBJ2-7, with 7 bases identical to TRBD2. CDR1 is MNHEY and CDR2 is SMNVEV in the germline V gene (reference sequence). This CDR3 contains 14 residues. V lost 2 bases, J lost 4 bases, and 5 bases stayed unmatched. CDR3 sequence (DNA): TGTGCCAGCAGTTTAGGGGGAGGGCCTTACGAGCAGTACTTC. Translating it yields CASSLGGGPYEQYF.

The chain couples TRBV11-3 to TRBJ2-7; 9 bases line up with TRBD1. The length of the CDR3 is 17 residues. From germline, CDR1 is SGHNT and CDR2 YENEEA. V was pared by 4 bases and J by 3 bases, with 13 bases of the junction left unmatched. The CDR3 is CASSSRGRDRDLYEQYF. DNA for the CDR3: TGTGCCAGCAGCTCGCGAGGCCGGGACAGGGACCTCTACGAGCAGTACTTC.

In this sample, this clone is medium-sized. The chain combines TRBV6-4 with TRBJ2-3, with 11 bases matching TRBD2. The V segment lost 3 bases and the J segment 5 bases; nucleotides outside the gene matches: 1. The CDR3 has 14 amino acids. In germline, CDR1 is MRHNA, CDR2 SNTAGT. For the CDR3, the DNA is TGTGCCAGCAGTGAAGGACTAGCGGGAGATACGCAGTATTTT. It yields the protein CASSEGLAGDTQYF.

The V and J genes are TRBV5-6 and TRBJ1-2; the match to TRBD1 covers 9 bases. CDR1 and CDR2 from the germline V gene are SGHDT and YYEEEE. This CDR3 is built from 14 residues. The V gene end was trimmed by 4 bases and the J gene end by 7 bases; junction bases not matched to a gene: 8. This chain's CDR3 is CASSTKRDRAGYTF. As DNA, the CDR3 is TGTGCCAGCAGCACCAAACGGGACAGGGCTGGCTACACCTTC. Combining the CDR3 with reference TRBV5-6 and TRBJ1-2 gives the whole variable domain DAGVTQSPTHLIKTRGQQVTLRCSPKSGHDTVSWYQQALGQGPQFIFQYYEEEERQRGNFPDRFSGHQFPNYSSELNVNALLLGDSALYLCASSTKRDRAGYTFGSGTRLTVV.

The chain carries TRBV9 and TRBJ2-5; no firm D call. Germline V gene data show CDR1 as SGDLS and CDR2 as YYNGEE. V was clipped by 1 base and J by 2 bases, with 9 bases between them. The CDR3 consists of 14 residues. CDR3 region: CASSVRDFQETQYF. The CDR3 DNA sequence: TGTGCCAGCAGCGTAAGAGATTTTCAAGAGACCCAGTACTTC.

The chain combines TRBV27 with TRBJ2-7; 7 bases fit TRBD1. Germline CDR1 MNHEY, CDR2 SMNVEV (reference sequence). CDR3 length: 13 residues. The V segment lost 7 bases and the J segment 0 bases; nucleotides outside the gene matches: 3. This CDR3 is CASTDRSSYEQYF. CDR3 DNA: TGTGCCAGCACGGACAGGAGCTCCTACGAGCAGTACTTC.

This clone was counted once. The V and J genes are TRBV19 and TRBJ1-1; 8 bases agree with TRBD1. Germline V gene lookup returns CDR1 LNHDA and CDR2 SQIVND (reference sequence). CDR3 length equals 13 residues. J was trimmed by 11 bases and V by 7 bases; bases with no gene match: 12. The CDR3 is CASNRDRGVSAFF. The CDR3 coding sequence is TGTGCCAGTAACCGTGACAGGGGAGTCTCGGCTTTCTTT.

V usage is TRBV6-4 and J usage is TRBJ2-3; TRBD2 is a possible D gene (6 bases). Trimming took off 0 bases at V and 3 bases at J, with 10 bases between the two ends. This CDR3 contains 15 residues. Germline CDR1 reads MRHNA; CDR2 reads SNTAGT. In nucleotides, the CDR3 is TGTGCCAGCAGTGACTCTCGCGGGACTACAGATACGCAGTATTTT. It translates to CASSDSRGTTDTQYF.

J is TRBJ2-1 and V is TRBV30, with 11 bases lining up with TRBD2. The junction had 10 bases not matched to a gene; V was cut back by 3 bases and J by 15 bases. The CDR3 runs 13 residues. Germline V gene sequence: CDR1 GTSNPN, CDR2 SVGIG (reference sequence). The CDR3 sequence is CAWRATSGSFGFF. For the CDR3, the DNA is TGTGCCTGGAGAGCTACTAGCGGGAGTTTCGGGTTCTTC.

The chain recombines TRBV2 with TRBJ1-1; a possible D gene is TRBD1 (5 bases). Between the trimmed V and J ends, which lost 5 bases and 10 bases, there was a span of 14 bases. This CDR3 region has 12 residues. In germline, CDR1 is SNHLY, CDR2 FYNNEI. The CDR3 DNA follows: TGTGCCAGCAGTAACAGTCCGGGGGGAGCTTTCTTT. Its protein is CASSNSPGGAFF.

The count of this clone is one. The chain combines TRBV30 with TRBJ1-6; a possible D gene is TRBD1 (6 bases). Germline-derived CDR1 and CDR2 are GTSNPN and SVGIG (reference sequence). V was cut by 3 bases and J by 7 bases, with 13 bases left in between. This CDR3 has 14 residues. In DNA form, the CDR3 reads TGTGCCTGGAGCGAACAGGGTGGCAATTCACCCCTCCACTTT. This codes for CAWSEQGGNSPLHF. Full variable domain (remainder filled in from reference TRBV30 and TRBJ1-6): SQTIHQWPATLVQPVGSPLSLECTVEGTSNPNLYWYRQAAGRGLQLLFYSVGIGQISSEVPQNLSASRPQDRQFILSSKKLLLSDSGFYLCAWSEQGGNSPLHFGNGTRLTVT.

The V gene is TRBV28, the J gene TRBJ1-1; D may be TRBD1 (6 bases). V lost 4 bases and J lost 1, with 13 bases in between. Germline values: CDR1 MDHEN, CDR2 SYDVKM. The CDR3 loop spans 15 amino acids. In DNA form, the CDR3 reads TGTGCCAGCAGTTCCCCAGGGGTAGGGAACACTGAAGCTTTCTTT. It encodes CASSSPGVGNTEAFF.

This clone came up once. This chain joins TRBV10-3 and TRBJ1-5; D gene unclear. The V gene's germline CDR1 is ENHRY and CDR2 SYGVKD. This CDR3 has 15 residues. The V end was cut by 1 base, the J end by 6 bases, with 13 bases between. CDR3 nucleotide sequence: TGTGCCATCAGTGAGTTTAGTAGGGAGGGTCAGCCCCAGCATTTT. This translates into CAISEFSREGQPQHF.

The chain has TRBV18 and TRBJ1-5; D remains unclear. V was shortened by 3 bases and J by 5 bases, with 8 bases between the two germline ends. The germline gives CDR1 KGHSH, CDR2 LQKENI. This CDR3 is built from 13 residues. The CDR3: CASSPPGDQPQHF. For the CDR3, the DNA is TGTGCCAGCTCACCCCCGGGAGATCAGCCCCAGCATTTT. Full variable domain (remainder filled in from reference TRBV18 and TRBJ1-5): NAGVMQNPRHLVRRRGQEARLRCSPMKGHSHVYWYRQLPEEGLKFMVYLQKENIIDESGMPKERFSAEFPKEGPSILRIQQVVRGDSAAYFCASSPPGDQPQHFGDGTRLSIL.

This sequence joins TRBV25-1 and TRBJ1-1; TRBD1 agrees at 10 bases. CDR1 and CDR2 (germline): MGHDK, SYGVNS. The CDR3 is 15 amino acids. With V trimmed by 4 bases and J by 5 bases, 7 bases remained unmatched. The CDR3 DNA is TGTGCCAGCAGTGCTTTGACAGGGGGCACAACTGAAGCTTTCTTT. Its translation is CASSALTGGTTEAFF. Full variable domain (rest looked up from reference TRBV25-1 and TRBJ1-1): EADIYQTPRYLVIGTGKKITLECSQTMGHDKMYWYQQDPGMELHLIHYSYGVNSTEKGDLSSESTVSRIRTEHFPLTLESARPSHTSQYLCASSALTGGTTEAFFGQGTRLTVV.

The CDR3, as DNA: TGTGCCAGCAACTACCCAAGGGACAGCGTCTATGGCTACACCTTC. As protein: CASNYPRDSVYGYTF. The gene calls are TRBV28 and TRBJ1-2; 7 bases fit TRBD1. CDR3 size: 15 residues. CDR1 and CDR2 (germline): MDHEN, SYDVKM. With V trimmed by 7 bases and J by 4 bases, 12 bases remained unmatched.